The entry that follows covers one TCR beta chain sequence. Its antigen is unknown. TCRdb re-analysed the 5' RACE reads in MiXCR, keeping a single row per CDR3 protein. The sample holds under 550,000 distinct CDR3 sequences, roughly 18% seen once. The sample comes from a study of T-cell memory formation after mild COVID-19. Study at large: Across donors, TCR clusters were largely donor specific.

Regarding the study as a whole: A second wave expanding day 15 to 37 was CD4+-biased; contracting clones were balanced. Mainly CM and EM harbored the contracting CD4+ clones; mainly EMRA harbored the CD8+ ones. The finding that pre-infection memory included some responding clones suggested that cross-reactive memory joined.

The V segment lost 7 bases and the J segment 0 bases; nucleotides outside the gene matches: 10. In germline, CDR1 is SQVTM, CDR2 ANQGSEA. The CDR3 loop spans 15 amino acids. The TCR originated in an adult woman who had mild COVID-19 (a few samples of this study predate the infection). Cell type and time point are not known. The gene calls are TRBV29-1 and TRBJ2-3; 7 nucleotides match TRBD2. Sample: PBMCs or a T cell subset sorted from them (not recorded which). CDR3 region: CSGVGGTSSTDTQYF. CDR3 coding DNA: TGCAGCGGCGTCGGGGGGACTTCTAGCACAGATACGCAGTATTTT.